One and the same sample provided the 4 T cell receptor beta chains below, sequenced in a study of shared T cell receptors in the human thymus. Sequenced by immunoSEQ multiplex PCR; TCRdb stores in-frame clones only, minus some. The table lists about 500,000 clones, 75% to 80% of them singletons, with around 0.012% in the top ten. A further study also used this sample, focusing on human thymus T cells.

Sequenced input: thymocytes. The receptors were sampled from a boy under three years old with a congenital heart defect.

The chain carries TRBV6-5 and TRBJ1-5; 7 bases match TRBD1. This CDR3 contains 14 residues. Germline V gene lookup returns CDR1 MNHEY and CDR2 SVGAGI. The V and J ends lost 5 bases and 6 bases, in that order; junction bases with no gene match: 7. The CDR3 spells CASSPTGIGQPQHF. CDR3 in DNA: TGTGCCAGCAGTCCGACAGGGATCGGTCAGCCCCAGCATTTT.

This clone was seen only once. An end of the junction does not agree with germline; a read error may underlie this. The chain links TRBV5-6 to TRBJ2-7, with 7 bases lining up with TRBD1. The CDR3 is 13 amino acids. The germline V gene encodes CDR1 SGHDT and CDR2 YYEEEE. CDR3: CASSSTGSYKQYF. The CDR3 nucleotides read TGTGCCAGCAGCTCGACAGGGTCCTACAAGCAGTACTTC.

The chain carries TRBV6-5 and TRBJ1-4; D ambiguous. The germline CDR1 and CDR2 sequences are MNHEY and SVGAGI. There are 13 residues in the CDR3. Trimming took off 1 base at V and 3 bases at J, with 3 bases between the two ends. The CDR3, as DNA: TGTGCCAGCAGTTACTTAGCTAATGAAAAACTGTTTTTT. It is translated as CASSYLANEKLFF.

The rearrangement uses TRBV6-1 and TRBJ2-5; D is ambiguous. The closer fit of TRBJ2-7 to the DNA end suggests the J call may be wrong. The germline CDR1 and CDR2 sequences are MNHNS and SASEGT. This CDR3 has 12 residues. CDR3 DNA sequence: TGTGCCAGCATGGGCAGCACCTACGAGCAGTACTTC. It encodes CASMGSTYEQYF.